This T cell receptor beta chain was profiled in a study of shared clonotypes between healthy human individuals. Study results and limitations: The sole specimen, blood, was sampled, and tissue repertoires likely differ. The sharing of about 5% of naive CD4 clonotypes was seen across a handful of donors. Clonotype sharing among donors was thought likely to change with sequencing depth.

CD45RO-negative cells were positively selected for CCR7, leaving out terminally differentiated effector memory CD45RA+ cells. About this clone itself: Antigen: not known.

Germline assignment: CDR1 SGHRS and CDR2 YFSETQ. V was clipped by 8 bases and J by 4 bases; unmatched bases: 9. This CDR3 is built from 13 residues. Measured with immunoSEQ multiplex PCR; TCRdb has only the in-frame clones, and not every one. Here the sample spans around 560,000 clones, 95% being singletons. The V gene is TRBV5-1, the J gene TRBJ2-7; 7 bases are a match to TRBD1. The clonotype comes from a woman in her thirties in good health. The material sequenced was naive CD8+ T cells sorted from blood. The CDR3 is CASTGENYYEQYF. CDR3 DNA sequence: TGCGCCAGTACAGGGGAAAACTATTACGAGCAGTACTTC.